Listed here is a single T cell receptor beta chain. This record belongs to a study of blood T cell repertoires in COVID-19. Measured with immunoSEQ multiplex PCR; TCRdb has only the in-frame clones, and not every one. The sample has roughly 69,000 clones; around 84% are singletons. V was clipped by 8 bases and J by 3 bases, with 13 bases between them. Germline V gene data show CDR1 as MDHEN and CDR2 as SYDVKM. CDR3 length equals 13 residues. This TCR derives from a human donor in a cohort sampled during active COVID-19. This rearrangement joins TRBV28 to TRBJ1-2, with D maybe TRBD1 (6 bases). The sample was peripheral blood. This CDR3 reads CASSRGGDYGYTF. In nucleotides, the CDR3 is TGTGCCAGCTCTCGCGGGGGCGACTATGGCTACACCTTC.